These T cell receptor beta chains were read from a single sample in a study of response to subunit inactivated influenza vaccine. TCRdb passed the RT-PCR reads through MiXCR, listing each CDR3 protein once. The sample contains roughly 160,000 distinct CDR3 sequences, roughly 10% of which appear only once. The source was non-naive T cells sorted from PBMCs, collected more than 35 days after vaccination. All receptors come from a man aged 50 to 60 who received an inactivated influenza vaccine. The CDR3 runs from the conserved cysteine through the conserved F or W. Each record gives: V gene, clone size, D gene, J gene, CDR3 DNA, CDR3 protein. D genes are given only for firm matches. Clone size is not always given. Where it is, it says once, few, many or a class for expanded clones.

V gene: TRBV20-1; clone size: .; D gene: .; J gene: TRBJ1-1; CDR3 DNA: TGCAGTGCTATCCGACCGGTCCTCAAGGGTGAAGCTTTCTTT; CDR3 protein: CSAIRPVLKGEAFF
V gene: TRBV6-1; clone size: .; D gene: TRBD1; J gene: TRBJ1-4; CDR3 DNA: TGTGCCAGCAGCCCCGGACAGGGTGGCGCAACTAATGAAAAACTGTTTTTT; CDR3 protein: CASSPGQGGATNEKLFF
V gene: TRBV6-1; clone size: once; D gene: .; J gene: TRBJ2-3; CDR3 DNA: TGTGCCAGCAGTACCAGTTGGGGGACCGGTACGCAGTATTTT; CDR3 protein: CASSTSWGTGTQYF
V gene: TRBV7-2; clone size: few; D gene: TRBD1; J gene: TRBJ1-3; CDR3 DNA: TGTGCCAGCAGCTTAAACGGGACAGGCTCTGGAAACACCATATATTTT; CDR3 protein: CASSLNGTGSGNTIYF
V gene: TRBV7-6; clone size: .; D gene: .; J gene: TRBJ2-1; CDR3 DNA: TGTGCCAGCAGCTTATCCGCACTCACCTACAATGAGCAGTTCTTC; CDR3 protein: CASSLSALTYNEQFF
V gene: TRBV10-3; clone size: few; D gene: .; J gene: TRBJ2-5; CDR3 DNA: TGTGCCATCAGTGAGTCTCTAGCGTCCCAAGAGACCCAGTACTTC; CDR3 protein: CAISESLASQETQYF
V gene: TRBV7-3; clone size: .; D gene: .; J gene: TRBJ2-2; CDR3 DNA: TGTGCCAGCAGCGCTCCCACAGGGGCGGGGACCGGGGAGCTGTTTTTT; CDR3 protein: CASSAPTGAGTGELFF
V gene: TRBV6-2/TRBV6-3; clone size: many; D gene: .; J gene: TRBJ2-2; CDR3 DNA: TGTGCCAGCAGTGATTACACCGGGGAGCTGTTTTTT; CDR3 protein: CASSDYTGELFF
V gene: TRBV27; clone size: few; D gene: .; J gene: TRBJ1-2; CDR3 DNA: TGTGCCAGCAGTTTCTTGTCAGGCCTTAACTATGGCTACACCTTC; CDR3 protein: CASSFLSGLNYGYTF
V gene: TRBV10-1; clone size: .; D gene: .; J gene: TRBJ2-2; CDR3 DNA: TGCGCCAGCAGTGACGGGGTTTCGAGCACCGGGGAGCTGTTTTTT; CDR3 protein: CASSDGVSSTGELFF
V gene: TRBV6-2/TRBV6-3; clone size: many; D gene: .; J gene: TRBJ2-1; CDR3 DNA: TGTGCCAGCAGGCTTCAGACTAGTCATGAGCAGTTCTTC; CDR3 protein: CASRLQTSHEQFF
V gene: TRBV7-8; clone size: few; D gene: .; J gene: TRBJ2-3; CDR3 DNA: TGTGCCAGCAGCCCCCGCGAGGGCCTTAGAGATACGCAGTATTTT; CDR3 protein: CASSPREGLRDTQYF
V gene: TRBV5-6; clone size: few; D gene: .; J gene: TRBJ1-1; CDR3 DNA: TGTGCCAGCAGCCCAATTTCTTCCGGGACACACACTGAAGCTTTCTTT; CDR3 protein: CASSPISSGTHTEAFF
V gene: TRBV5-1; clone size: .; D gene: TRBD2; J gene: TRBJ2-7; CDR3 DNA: TGCGCCAGCAGCCTCGGCGGCGGGAGGCGGTACGAGCAGTACTTC; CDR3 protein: CASSLGGGRRYEQYF
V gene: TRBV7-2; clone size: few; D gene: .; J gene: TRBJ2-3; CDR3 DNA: TGTGCCAGCAGAGGGGCGGGTCTTAGCACAGATACGCAGTATTTT; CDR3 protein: CASRGAGLSTDTQYF
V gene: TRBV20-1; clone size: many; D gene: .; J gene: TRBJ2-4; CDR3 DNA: TGCAGTGCTATCGGACACCAGGGTTTGGTCATTCAGTACTTC; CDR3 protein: CSAIGHQGLVIQYF
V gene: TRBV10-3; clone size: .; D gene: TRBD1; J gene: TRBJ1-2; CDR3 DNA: TGTGCCATCACCGACAGGGGCGACTATGGCTACACCTTC; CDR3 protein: CAITDRGDYGYTF
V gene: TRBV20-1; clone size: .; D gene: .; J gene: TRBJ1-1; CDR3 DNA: TGCAGTGCTAGAGATCTGGTCAAAGGAACTGAAGCTTTCTTT; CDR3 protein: CSARDLVKGTEAFF
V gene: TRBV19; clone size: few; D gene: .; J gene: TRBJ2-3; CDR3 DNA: TGTGCCAGTAGTCAACAGGGTTGGACAGATACGCAGTATTTT; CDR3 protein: CASSQQGWTDTQYF
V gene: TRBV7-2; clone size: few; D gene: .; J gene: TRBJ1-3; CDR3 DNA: TGTGCCAGCAGCCTAATGGCCGGGGTATACTCTGGAAACACCATATATTTT; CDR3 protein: CASSLMAGVYSGNTIYF
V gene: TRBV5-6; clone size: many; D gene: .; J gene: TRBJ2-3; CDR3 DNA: TGTGCCAGCAGACCCGACCCCGGGCGGACAGATACGCAGTATTTT; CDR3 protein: CASRPDPGRTDTQYF
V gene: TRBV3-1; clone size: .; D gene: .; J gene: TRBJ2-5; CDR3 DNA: TGTGCCAGCAACCAAGAAGGTTCGTGGGAGACCCAGTACTTC; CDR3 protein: CASNQEGSWETQYF
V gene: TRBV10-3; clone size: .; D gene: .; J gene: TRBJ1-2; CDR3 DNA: TGTGCCATCAGTGAGAGGCAGGGTGACGGCTACACCTTC; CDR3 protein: CAISERQGDGYTF
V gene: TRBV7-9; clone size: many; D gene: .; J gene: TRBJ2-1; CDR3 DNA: TGTGCCAGCAGCTTAGTTGGAGGGGGTGCTCGCTACAATGAGCAGTTCTTC; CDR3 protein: CASSLVGGGARYNEQFF
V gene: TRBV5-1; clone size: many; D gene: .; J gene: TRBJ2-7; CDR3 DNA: TGCGCCAGCAGCTTGGAATCAGCCTACGAGCAGTACTTC; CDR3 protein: CASSLESAYEQYF
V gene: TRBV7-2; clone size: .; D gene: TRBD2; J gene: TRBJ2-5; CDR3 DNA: TGTGCCAGCAGCAAGGGACTAGCGGGGGAAGAGACCCAGTACTTC; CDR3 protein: CASSKGLAGEETQYF
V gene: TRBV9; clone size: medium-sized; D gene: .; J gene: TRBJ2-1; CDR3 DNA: TGTGCCAGCAGTAATCTAGCAGAACAGTTCTTC; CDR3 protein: CASSNLAEQFF
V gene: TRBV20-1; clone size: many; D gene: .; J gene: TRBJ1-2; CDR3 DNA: TGCAGTGCTGGCCCCGGGGGGGGTGCTAACTATGGCTACACCTTC; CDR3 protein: CSAGPGGGANYGYTF
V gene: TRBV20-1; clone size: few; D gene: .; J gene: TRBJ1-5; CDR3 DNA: TGCAGTGTCAAGTCCGGGACACTTAGCAATCAGCCCCAGCATTTT; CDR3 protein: CSVKSGTLSNQPQHF
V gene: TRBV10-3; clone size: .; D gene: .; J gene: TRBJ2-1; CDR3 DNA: TGTGCCATCAGTGAGCGGGCAGCCAACCCCTACAATGAGCAGTTCTTC; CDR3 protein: CAISERAANPYNEQFF
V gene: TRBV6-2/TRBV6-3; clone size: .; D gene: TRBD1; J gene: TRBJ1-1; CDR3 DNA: TGTGCCAGCAGAAAACAGGGGGCGTTCATTTCTGAAGCTTTCTTT; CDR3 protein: CASRKQGAFISEAFF
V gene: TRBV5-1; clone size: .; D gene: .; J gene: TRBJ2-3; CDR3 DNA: TGCGCCAGCAGCTTGGGGGCCGGGAATTCGGGCACAGATACGCAGTATTTT; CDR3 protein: CASSLGAGNSGTDTQYF
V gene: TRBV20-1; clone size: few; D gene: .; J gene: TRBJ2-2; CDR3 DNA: TGCAGTGCTAGAGACGCGAGGCGGGGTAGCACCGGGGAGCTGTTTTTT; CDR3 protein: CSARDARRGSTGELFF
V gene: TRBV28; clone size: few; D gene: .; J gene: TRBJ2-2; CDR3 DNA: TGTGCCAGCAGTTTAGGGACCTCCAAACACCTCGGGGAGCTGTTTTTT; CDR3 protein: CASSLGTSKHLGELFF
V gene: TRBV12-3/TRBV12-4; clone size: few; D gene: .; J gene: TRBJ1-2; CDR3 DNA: TGTGCCAGCAGTTTCACAGGGCCCGGCTATGGCTACACCTTC; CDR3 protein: CASSFTGPGYGYTF
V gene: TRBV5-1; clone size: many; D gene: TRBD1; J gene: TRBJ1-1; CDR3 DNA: TGCGCCAGCAGCCTAAGGGACAGCATGAACACTGAAGCTTTCTTT; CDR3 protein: CASSLRDSMNTEAFF
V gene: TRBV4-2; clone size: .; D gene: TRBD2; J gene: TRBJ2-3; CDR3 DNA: TGTGCCAGCAGCCAGATGGGACTAAGCACAGATACGCAGTATTTT; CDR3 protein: CASSQMGLSTDTQYF
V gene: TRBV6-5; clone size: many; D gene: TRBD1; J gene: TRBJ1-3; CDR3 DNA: TGTGCCAGCAGTTACTCAGCCGGAACAGGGGGCTCTGGAAACACCATATATTTT; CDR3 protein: CASSYSAGTGGSGNTIYF
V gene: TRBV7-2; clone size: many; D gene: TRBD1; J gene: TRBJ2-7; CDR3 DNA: TGTGCCAGCAGGGCCCGCGGGACAGGGTTCTACGAGCAGTACTTC; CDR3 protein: CASRARGTGFYEQYF
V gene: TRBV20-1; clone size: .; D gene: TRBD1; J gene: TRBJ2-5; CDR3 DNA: TGCAGTGCTTTCGATCCGGGACAGGGTGGCCAGTACTTC; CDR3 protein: CSAFDPGQGGQYF
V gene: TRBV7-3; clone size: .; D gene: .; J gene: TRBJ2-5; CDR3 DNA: TGTGCCAGCAGCTTGACCGGGACTTACCAAGAGACCCAGTACTTC; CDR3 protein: CASSLTGTYQETQYF
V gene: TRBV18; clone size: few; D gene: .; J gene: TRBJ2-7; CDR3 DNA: TGTGCCAGCTCATCCGACAGCTCCTACGAGCAGTACTTC; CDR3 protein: CASSSDSSYEQYF
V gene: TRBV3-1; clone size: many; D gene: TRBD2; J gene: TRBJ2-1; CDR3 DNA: TGTGCCAGCAGCCAAGGGGCGACTAGCAGCTTTAGAAAGTTCTTC; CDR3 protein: CASSQGATSSFRKFF
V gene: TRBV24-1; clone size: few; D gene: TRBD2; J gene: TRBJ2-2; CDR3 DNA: TGTGCCACCAGTCGATCGGGAGGTAGCACCGGGGAGCTGTTTTTT; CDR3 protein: CATSRSGGSTGELFF
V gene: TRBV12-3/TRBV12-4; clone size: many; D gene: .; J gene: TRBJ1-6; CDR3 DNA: TGTGCCAGCAGCCTACAGGGTCCTAATTCACCCCTCCACTTT; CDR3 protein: CASSLQGPNSPLHF
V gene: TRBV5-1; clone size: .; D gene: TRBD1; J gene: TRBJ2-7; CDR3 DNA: TGCGCCAGCAGCCCGGGACAGGGTCCGGGCGAGCAGTACTTC; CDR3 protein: CASSPGQGPGEQYF
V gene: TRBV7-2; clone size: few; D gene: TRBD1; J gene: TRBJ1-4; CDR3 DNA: TGTGCCAGCAGCTCACAGGGGTGGGAAAAACTGTTTTTT; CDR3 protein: CASSSQGWEKLFF
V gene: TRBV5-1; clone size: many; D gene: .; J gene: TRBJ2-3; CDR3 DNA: TGCGCCAGCAGCTTTGGGGGAGCGGGCACAGATACGCAGTATTTT; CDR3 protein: CASSFGGAGTDTQYF
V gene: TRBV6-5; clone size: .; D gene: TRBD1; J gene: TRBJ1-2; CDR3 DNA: TGTGCCAGCAGTTACTCGACAGGGGGCGTCTTTGGCTACACCTTC; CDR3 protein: CASSYSTGGVFGYTF
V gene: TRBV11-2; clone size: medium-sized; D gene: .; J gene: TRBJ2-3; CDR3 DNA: TGTGCCAGCAGTCAGTCGGGGACGGAAAACACAGATACGCAGTATTTT; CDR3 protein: CASSQSGTENTDTQYF
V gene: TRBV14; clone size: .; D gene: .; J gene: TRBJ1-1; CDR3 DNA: TGTGCCAGCAGCAAACAGAACACTGAAGCTTTCTTT; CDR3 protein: CASSKQNTEAFF
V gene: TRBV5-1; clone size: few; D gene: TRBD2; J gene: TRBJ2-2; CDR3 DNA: TGCGCCAGCAGCTCCCGACTAGCGGACACCGGGGAGCTGTTTTTT; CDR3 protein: CASSSRLADTGELFF
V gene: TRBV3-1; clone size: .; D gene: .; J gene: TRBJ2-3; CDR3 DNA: TGTGCCATCTCGTCAGGGTCGGATACGCAGTATTTT; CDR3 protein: CAISSGSDTQYF
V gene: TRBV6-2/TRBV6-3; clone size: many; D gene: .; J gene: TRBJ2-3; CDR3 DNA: TGTGCCAGCAGTTCTCCGGCGGATACGCAGTATTTT; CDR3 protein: CASSSPADTQYF
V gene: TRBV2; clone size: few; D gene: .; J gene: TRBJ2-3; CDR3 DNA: TGTGCCAGCAGTGAAGGAGTTACAGATACGCAGTATTTT; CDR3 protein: CASSEGVTDTQYF
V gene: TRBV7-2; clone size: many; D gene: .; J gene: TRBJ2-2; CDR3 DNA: TGTGCCAGCAGCACCGACGGGACCAACACCGGGGAGCTGTTTTTT; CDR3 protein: CASSTDGTNTGELFF
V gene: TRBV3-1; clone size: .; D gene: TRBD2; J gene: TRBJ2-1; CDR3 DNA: TGTGCCAGCAGCCAAGACCCGGGACTACCAGGGTTCTTC; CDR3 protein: CASSQDPGLPGFF
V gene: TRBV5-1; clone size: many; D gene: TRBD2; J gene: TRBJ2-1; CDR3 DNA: TGCGCCAGCAGGGAAGGGACTAGCTCCTACAATGAGCAGTTCTTC; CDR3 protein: CASREGTSSYNEQFF
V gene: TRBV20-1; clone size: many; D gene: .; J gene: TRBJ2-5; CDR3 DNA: TGCAGTGCTAGAGATTCCCTAAAGGTCCCTCAAGAGACCCAGTACTTC; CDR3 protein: CSARDSLKVPQETQYF